This TCR beta chain originates from a study of blood T cell repertoires in COVID-19. For the study at large: Samples representing acute and convalescent COVID-19 were sourced from the United States, Italy and Spain. The analysed material was cDNA or gDNA that came from T cells, B-cell-depleted T cells, or PBMCs.

There are 16 residues in the CDR3. CDR1 is GTSNPN and CDR2 is SVGIG in the germline V gene (reference sequence). Trimming took 1 base from V and 1 from J, leaving 16 bases between them. Here immunoSEQ multiplex PCR was the method, and the copy in TCRdb shows in-frame clones only, minus some. Of over 150,000 clones listed, about 91% are singletons. The clonotype comes from a woman aged 60-75 years who had recovered from COVID-19. The sample comprised peripheral blood. The gene calls are TRBV30 and TRBJ1-1; D might be TRBD1 (6 bases). The CDR3 nucleotides read TGTGCCTGGAGTGGTCACAGGGCGGGGGGGAACACTGAAGCTTTCTTT. Protein sequence: CAWSGHRAGGNTEAFF.